The 10 T cell receptor beta chains below come from one sample, sequenced in a study of cytomegalovirus exposure and HLA in healthy donors. The PCR used 60 Vbeta and 13 Jbeta primers. Profiled with immunoSEQ multiplex PCR; TCRdb holds only in-frame clones, not every one. The data hold roughly 90,000 clones, with 84% observed a single time. Sequenced input: PBMCs. The receptors were gathered from a young man in good health and CMV-seronegative.

This clone showed up just a few times. This chain joins TRBV18 and TRBJ2-7; D is perhaps TRBD1 (5 bases). Germline V CDR1 and CDR2: KGHSH, LQKENI. The V gene lost 3 bases and the J gene lost 3 bases, with 12 bases spanning the gap. The CDR3 runs 14 residues. The CDR3 DNA is TGTGCCAGCTCACCGGGTGACAGAAACTACGAGCAGTACTTC. It encodes CASSPGDRNYEQYF. The whole variable domain, filled in from reference TRBV18 and TRBJ2-7, reads NAGVMQNPRHLVRRRGQEARLRCSPMKGHSHVYWYRQLPEEGLKFMVYLQKENIIDESGMPKERFSAEFPKEGPSILRIQQVVRGDSAAYFCASSPGDRNYEQYFGPGTRLTVT.

There are a few counts of this clone. The genes are TRBV15 and TRBJ2-6; D remains ambiguous. This CDR3 is 15 amino acids long. The germline V gene has CDR1 LNHNV and CDR2 YYDKDF (reference sequence). Trimming removed 3 bases at V and 0 bases at J, with 6 bases between. Here the CDR3 DNA reads TGTGCCACCAGCAGGCGCTCCTCTGGGGCCAACGTCCTGACTTTC. It codes for CATSRRSSGANVLTF.

CDR3 loop: CAWSVLRDSASYTF. CDR3 nucleotides: TGTGCCTGGAGTGTACTCCGGGACAGCGCCTCCTACACCTTC. The chain has TRBV30 and TRBJ1-2; 7 nucleotides align to TRBD1. The CDR3 runs 14 residues. CDR1 is GTSNPN and CDR2 is SVGIG in the germline V gene (reference sequence). J lost 10 bases, V lost 0 bases, and 11 bases had no gene match. Full variable domain (missing parts from reference TRBV30 and TRBJ1-2): SQTIHQWPATLVQPVGSPLSLECTVEGTSNPNLYWYRQAAGRGLQLLFYSVGIGQISSEVPQNLSASRPQDRQFILSSKKLLLSDSGFYLCAWSVLRDSASYTFGSGTRLTVV.

This chain uses TRBV19 with TRBJ1-2; 7 bases are shared with TRBD1. V gave up 7 bases and J gave up 6 bases; unmatched junction bases: 8. Germline lookup yields CDR1 LNHDA and CDR2 SQIVND (reference sequence). The CDR3 covers 13 residues. CDR3 in DNA: TGTGCCAGTACCATCAGGGGGTCGGATGGCTACACCTTC. Its translation is CASTIRGSDGYTF.

The chain has TRBV5-1 and TRBJ2-7, with D uncertain. CDR3 length: 11 amino acids. The germline V and J ends were trimmed by 0 bases and 6 bases, with 4 bases remaining between them. Looked up from germline, CDR1 is SGHRS and CDR2 is YFSETQ. The CDR3 spells CASSLGGEQYF. CDR3 coding DNA: TGCGCCAGCAGCTTGGGCGGCGAGCAGTACTTC.

This clone was counted once. V usage is TRBV19 and J usage is TRBJ2-1, with TRBD1 as a possible D gene (6 bases). The germline V gene has CDR1 LNHDA and CDR2 SQIVND (reference sequence). Between the trimmed V and J ends, which lost 3 bases and 6 bases, there was a span of 18 bases. The length of the CDR3 is 16 residues. The chain's CDR3 is CASSMGAGFRSNEQFF. As DNA, the CDR3 is TGTGCCAGTAGTATGGGGGCGGGTTTTCGCTCCAATGAGCAGTTCTTC. Variable domain in full (rest from reference TRBV19 and TRBJ2-1): DGGITQSPKYLFRKEGQNVTLSCEQNLNHDAMYWYRQDPGQGLRLIYYSQIVNDFQKGDIAEGYSVSREKKESFPLTVTSAQKNPTAFYLCASSMGAGFRSNEQFFGPGTRLTVL.

The J gene is TRBJ1-1, the V gene TRBV28; no reliable D call. The CDR3 has 14 residues. Germline assignment: CDR1 MDHEN and CDR2 SYDVKM. V gave up 2 bases and J gave up 1 base, with 8 bases separating them. The CDR3 protein is CASSLGGANTEAFF. The DNA of the CDR3 is TGTGCCAGCAGTTTAGGAGGAGCGAACACTGAAGCTTTCTTT.

The gene calls are TRBV27 and TRBJ2-7; possible D gene TRBD1, 5 bases. Trimming took 5 bases from V and 5 from J, leaving 7 bases between them. Germline-derived CDR1 and CDR2 are MNHEY and SMNVEV (reference sequence). The CDR3 has 11 residues. This CDR3 reads CASSVGDEQYF. The CDR3 DNA reads TGTGCCAGCAGTGTAGGGGACGAGCAGTACTTC.

The genes are TRBV10-1 and TRBJ1-1; 10 bases align to TRBD1. Trimming cost V 3 bases and J 1 base; bases outside gene matches: 11. This CDR3 spans 18 amino acids. The germline V gene encodes CDR1 WNHNN and CDR2 SYGVQD (reference sequence). CDR3 amino acids: CASSDKGTGDPRNTEAFF. For the CDR3, the DNA is TGCGCCAGCAGTGACAAGGGGACAGGGGATCCCAGGAACACTGAAGCTTTCTTT.

The V gene is TRBV10-1, the J gene TRBJ1-2; no firm D call. The CDR3 extends over 13 amino acids. Germline loops: CDR1 WNHNN, CDR2 SYGVQD (reference sequence). V was cut by 4 bases and J by 2 bases, with 8 bases left in between. CDR3 amino acids: CASSVTRNYGYTF. The CDR3 region has the DNA TGCGCCAGCAGTGTAACCAGAAACTATGGCTACACCTTC.